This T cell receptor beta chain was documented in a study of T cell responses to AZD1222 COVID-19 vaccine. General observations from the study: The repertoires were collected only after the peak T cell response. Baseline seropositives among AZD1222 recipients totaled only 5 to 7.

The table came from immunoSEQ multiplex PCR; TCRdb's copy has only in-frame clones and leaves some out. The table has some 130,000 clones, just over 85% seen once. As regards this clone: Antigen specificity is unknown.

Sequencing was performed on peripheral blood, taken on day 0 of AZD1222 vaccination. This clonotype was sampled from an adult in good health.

CDR3 nucleotides: TGTGCCAGCAGCTTAAAAGCGGGGGACCTCTCCTACGAGCAGTACTTC. This codes for CASSLKAGDLSYEQYF. V usage is TRBV7-2 and J usage is TRBJ2-7, with TRBD2 matching 8 bases. The V gene end was trimmed by 2 bases and the J gene end by 0 bases; junction bases not matched to a gene: 6. The CDR3 spans 16 residues. CDR1 is SGHTA and CDR2 is FQGNSA in the germline V gene.